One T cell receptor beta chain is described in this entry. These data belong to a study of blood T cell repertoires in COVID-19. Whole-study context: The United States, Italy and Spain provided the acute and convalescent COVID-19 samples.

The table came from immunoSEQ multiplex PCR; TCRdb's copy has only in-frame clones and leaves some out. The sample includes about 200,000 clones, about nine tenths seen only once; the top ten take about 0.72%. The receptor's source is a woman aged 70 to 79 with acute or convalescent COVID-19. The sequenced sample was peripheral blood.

Written as DNA, the CDR3 is TGTGCCAGCAGCCGGGGGATTGTAGTAGATACGCAGTATTTT. As protein: CASSRGIVVDTQYF. The chain links TRBV7-2 to TRBJ2-3, with a tentative D call TRBD2 (6 bases). Germline CDR1 and CDR2: SGHTA and FQGNSA. CDR3 length: 14 amino acids. V gave up 5 bases and J gave up 5 bases, with 14 bases separating them.